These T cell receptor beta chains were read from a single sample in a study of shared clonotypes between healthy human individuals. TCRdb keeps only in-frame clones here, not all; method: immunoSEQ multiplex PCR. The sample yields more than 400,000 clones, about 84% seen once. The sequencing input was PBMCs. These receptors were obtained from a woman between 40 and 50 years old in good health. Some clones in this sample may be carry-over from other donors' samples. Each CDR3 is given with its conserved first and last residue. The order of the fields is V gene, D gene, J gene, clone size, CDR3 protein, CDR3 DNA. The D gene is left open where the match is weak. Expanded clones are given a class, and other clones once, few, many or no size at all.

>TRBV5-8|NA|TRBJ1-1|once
CASPRRGSGTEAFF
TGTGCCAGCCCTCGTAGGGGCTCTGGCACTGAAGCTTTCTTT
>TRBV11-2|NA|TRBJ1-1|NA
CASSLVYGPSGEAFF
TGTGCCAGCAGCTTAGTTTATGGACCCTCGGGTGAAGCTTTCTTT
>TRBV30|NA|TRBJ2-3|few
CAWSDGGTSTDTQYF
TGTGCCTGGAGTGATGGTGGGACTAGCACAGATACGCAGTATTTT
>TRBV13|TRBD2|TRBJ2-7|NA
CASSSRDYNEQYF
TGTGCCAGCAGCTCCCGGGACTACAACGAGCAGTACTTC
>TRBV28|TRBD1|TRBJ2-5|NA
CASSPGDRAMLKETQYF
TGTGCCAGCAGCCCCGGGGACAGGGCGATGTTAAAAGAGACCCAGTACTTC
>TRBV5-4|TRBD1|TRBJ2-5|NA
CASSLSGTGGETQETQYF
TGTGCCAGCAGCTTGTCCGGGACAGGGGGGGAGACCCAAGAGACCCAGTACTTC
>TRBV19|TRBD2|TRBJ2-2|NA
CASSIPTSGTGELFF
TGTGCCAGTAGTATCCCGACTAGCGGGACCGGGGAGCTGTTTTTT
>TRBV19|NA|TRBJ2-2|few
CASSIVETGNTGELFF
TGTGCCAGTAGTATAGTCGAGACAGGGAACACCGGGGAGCTGTTTTTT
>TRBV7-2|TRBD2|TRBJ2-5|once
CASSLGWGSGRRETQYF
TGTGCCAGCAGCTTAGGGTGGGGGAGCGGGAGGAGAGAGACCCAGTACTTC
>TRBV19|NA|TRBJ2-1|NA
CASSILRRNEQFF
TGTGCCAGTAGTATCTTGCGTCGCAATGAGCAGTTCTTC
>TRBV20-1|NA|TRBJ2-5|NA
CSARGPETQYF
TGCAGTGCTAGAGGCCCCGAGACCCAGTACTTC
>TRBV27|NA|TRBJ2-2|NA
CASRLVNTGELFF
TGTGCCAGCAGACTAGTTAACACCGGGGAGCTGTTTTTT
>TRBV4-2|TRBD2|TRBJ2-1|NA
CASSQRSGGYNEQFF
TGTGCCAGCAGCCAGAGAAGCGGGGGTTACAATGAGCAGTTCTTC
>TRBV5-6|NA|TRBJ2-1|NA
CASSLTGSIYNEQFF
TGTGCCAGCAGCCTGACCGGCTCGATCTACAATGAGCAGTTCTTC
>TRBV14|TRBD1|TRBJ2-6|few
CASSQDYGTGRLLNVLTF
TGTGCCAGCAGCCAAGATTACGGGACAGGGAGACTCTTAAACGTCCTGACTTTC
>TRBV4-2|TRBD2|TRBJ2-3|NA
CASSLRLAGVDTQYF
TGTGCCAGCAGCCTACGACTAGCGGGAGTGGATACGCAGTATTTT
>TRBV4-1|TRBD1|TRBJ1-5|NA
CASSQYAVFTGGNQPQHF
TGCGCCAGCAGCCAGTACGCAGTTTTCACAGGGGGCAATCAGCCCCAGCATTTT